The rows below give T cell receptor beta chains drawn from one sample of a study of memory CD8 T cells in hepatitis C reinfection. The repertoire was sequenced with immunoSEQ multiplex PCR; TCRdb's copy has only in-frame clones and lacks some. The data contain 35,000 to 55,000 clones, around 87% of them singletons. The sample comprised naive CD8+ T cells sorted from blood. All receptors derive from a man between 18 and 29 years old with hepatitis C virus infection. Each CDR3 is given with its conserved first and last residue. Fields, in order: J gene, V gene, CDR3 protein.

>TRBJ1-5|TRBV10-3
CAISESGQINQPQHF
>TRBJ2-7|TRBV5-4
CASSLGLTEQYF
>TRBJ2-1|TRBV7-9
CASSQGLAGNEQFF
>TRBJ2-3|TRBV9
CASSAQGAGLPDTQYF
>TRBJ2-3|TRBV7-9
CASSLAGTGASVTDTQYF
>TRBJ1-1|TRBV13
CASSLGARGPEAFF
>TRBJ2-1|TRBV2
CASSATPGLAVYNEQFF
>TRBJ2-7|TRBV7-6
CASSLTGNPYEQYF
>TRBJ2-5|TRBV14
CASSLGQGAWKTQYF
>TRBJ1-1|TRBV6-1
CASSEAALGAEAFF
>TRBJ2-7|TRBV19
CASTTGNSYEQYF
>TRBJ2-3|TRBV25-1
CASSRGTSGSVTDTQYF
>TRBJ2-2|TRBV5-4
CASSSTSGELFF
>TRBJ1-6|TRBV30
CAWSPGTAALPHSPLHF
>TRBJ2-1|TRBV29-1
CSVRLAGGDEQFF
>TRBJ2-3|TRBV4-3
CASSQVGSLRTDTQYF
>TRBJ1-1|TRBV4-1
CASSQEGRGKLAEAFF
>TRBJ2-2|TRBV28
CASSLQGATGELFF
>TRBJ2-4|TRBV19
CASSDWLAKNIQYF
>TRBJ2-5|TRBV7-3
CASSSGGETQYF
>TRBJ1-1|TRBV6-5
CASMVAGTEAFF
>TRBJ2-2|TRBV29-1
CSVGTSGANTGELFF
>TRBJ2-1|TRBV7-2
CASSLGVAGGDEQFF
>TRBJ2-3|TRBV5-4
CASSFTGAGTDTQYF
>TRBJ2-2|TRBV7-2
CASSAPSGGAPGELFF
>TRBJ2-1|TRBV5-1
CASSSGRGESEQFF
>TRBJ2-3|TRBV27
CASSPRPPGAGVTDTQYF
>TRBJ2-3|TRBV27
CANRRGGFLLTDTQYF
>TRBJ2-7|TRBV5-6
CASSLWHRGFEQYF
>TRBJ2-1|TRBV19
CASSLGGFVDNEQFF
>TRBJ2-5|TRBV5-4
CASSLGDSGVQETQYF
>TRBJ2-3|TRBV6-1
CASGDGSSQYF
>TRBJ2-5|TRBV6-5
CASSYPGLAVQETQYF
>TRBJ1-1|TRBV6-1
CASSGDSPNTEAFF
>TRBJ2-1|TRBV4-1
CASSQGQVRLDEQFF